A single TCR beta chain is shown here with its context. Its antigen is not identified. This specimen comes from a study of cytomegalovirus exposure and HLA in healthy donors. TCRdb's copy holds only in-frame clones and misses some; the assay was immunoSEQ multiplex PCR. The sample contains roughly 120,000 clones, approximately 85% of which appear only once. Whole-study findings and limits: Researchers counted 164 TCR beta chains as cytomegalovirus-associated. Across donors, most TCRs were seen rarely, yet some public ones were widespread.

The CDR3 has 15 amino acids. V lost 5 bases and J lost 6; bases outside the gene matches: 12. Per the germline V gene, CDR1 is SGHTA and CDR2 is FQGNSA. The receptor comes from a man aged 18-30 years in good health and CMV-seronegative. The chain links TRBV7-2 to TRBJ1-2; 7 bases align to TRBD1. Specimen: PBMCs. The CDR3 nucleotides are TGTGCCAGCAGCACACAGACAGGGTGGTATAATGGCTACACCTTC. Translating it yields CASSTQTGWYNGYTF.